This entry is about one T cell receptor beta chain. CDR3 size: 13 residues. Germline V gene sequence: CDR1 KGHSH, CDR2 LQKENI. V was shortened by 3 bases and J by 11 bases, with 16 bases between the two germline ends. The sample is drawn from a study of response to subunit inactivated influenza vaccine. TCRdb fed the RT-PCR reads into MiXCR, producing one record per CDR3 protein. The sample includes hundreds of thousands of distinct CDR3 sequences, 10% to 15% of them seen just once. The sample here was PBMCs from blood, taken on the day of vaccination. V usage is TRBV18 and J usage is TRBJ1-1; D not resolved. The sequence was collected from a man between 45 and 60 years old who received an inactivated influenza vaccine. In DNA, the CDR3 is TGTGCCAGCTCACCCTCGGAGGGCTTGAATGCTTTCTTT. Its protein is CASSPSEGLNAFF.